The clone carrying this TCR beta chain was seen ten or more times. CDR1 and CDR2 from the germline V gene are SGHTA and FQGTGA. CDR3 size: 15 residues. V lost 4 bases and J 0 bases, leaving 11 bases between the germline ends. The sample comes from a study of regulatory T cells in long-lasting Graves disease. The wider study: Patients newly diagnosed with Graves' had been on antithyroid drugs for under 3 months.

In building TCR beta libraries, iRepertoire HTBI primers were used together with Arm-PCR of CDR3 regions. TCRdb called the multiplex PCR reads again in MiXCR, with one record for every CDR3 protein. The repertoire has around 450,000 distinct CDR3 sequences, just under 15% of them found once; the top ten carry 15% to 20%. The time point is: newly diagnosed GD, antithyroid drugs for less than 3 months. After RNA was extracted from PBMCs, the TCR library was made from it. This sample was shared with a second study, whose subject was T cells in Graves' hyperthyroidism and ophthalmopathy.

The sequences come from peripheral blood mononuclear cells (PBMCs), collected at new diagnosis, from a patient treated with antithyroid drugs. V gene TRBV7-3 combines with J gene TRBJ2-3; D may match TRBD1 or TRBD2 (5 bases each). This TCR was recovered from a woman in her thirties with Graves disease. The CDR3 sequence: CASSSNRDSTDTQYF. For the CDR3, the DNA is TGTGCCAGCAGCTCCAATCGGGACAGCACAGATACGCAGTATTTT.